This T cell receptor beta chain came from a study of blood T cell repertoires in COVID-19. The V and J ends lost 2 bases and 7 bases, in that order; junction bases with no gene match: 8. The germline V gene encodes CDR1 LGHDT and CDR2 YNNKEL (reference sequence). CDR3 length: 16 amino acids. Data came from immunoSEQ multiplex PCR; TCRdb stores just in-frame clones and leaves some out. Here the sample spans about 70,000 clones, 80% being singletons. The TCR was taken from a man between 65 and 85 years old who had recovered from COVID-19. Sequenced sample: peripheral blood. The chain couples TRBV3-1 (or the pseudogene TRBV3-2) to TRBJ1-6; 7 bases map to TRBD1. This chain's CDR3 is CASSQYRGQRNSPLHF. CDR3 DNA sequence: TGTGCCAGCAGCCAATACCGGGGACAGCGGAATTCACCCCTCCACTTT.